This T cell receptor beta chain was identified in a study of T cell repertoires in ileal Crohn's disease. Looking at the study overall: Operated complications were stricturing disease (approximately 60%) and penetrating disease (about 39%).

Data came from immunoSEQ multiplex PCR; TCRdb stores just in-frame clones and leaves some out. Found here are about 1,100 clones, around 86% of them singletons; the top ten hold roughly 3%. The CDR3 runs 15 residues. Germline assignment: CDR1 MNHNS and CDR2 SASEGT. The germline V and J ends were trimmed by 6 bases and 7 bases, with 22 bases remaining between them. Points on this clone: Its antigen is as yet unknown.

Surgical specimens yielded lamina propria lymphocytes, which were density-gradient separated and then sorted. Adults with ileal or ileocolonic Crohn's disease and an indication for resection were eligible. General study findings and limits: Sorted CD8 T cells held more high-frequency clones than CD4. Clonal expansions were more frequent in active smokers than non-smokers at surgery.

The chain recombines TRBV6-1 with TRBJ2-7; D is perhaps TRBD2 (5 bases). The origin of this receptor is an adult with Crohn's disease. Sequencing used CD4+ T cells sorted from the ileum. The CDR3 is CASSPTPGSVSEQYF. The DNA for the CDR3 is TGTGCCAGCAGCCCAACTCCGGGATCCGTGTCAGAGCAGTACTTC.